Shown below are 30 T cell receptor beta chains from a single sample sequenced in a study of cytomegalovirus exposure and HLA in healthy donors. PCR involved 60 Vbeta and 13 Jbeta primers. This table comes from immunoSEQ multiplex PCR, and its TCRdb copy is limited to in-frame clones, with some not included. The sample has fewer than 200,000 clones; approximately 78% are singletons. The sequencing input was PBMCs. Every receptor here comes from a woman between 18 and 29 years old in good health and CMV-seronegative.

The V gene is TRBV18, the J gene TRBJ1-1; TRBD1 matches at 8 bases. Germline V lookup: CDR1 KGHSH, CDR2 LQKENI. The CDR3 spans 14 residues. Trimming cost V 6 bases and J 1 base; bases outside gene matches: 4. The CDR3: CASSPGTGNTEAFF. CDR3 sequence (DNA): TGTGCCAGCTCGCCCGGGACAGGGAACACTGAAGCTTTCTTT.

V is TRBV7-9 and J is TRBJ2-6; TRBD2 matches 7 bases. This CDR3 is 16 amino acids long. V lost 3 bases and J lost 3; bases outside the gene matches: 5. Germline values: CDR1 SEHNR, CDR2 FQNEAQ (reference sequence). The DNA for the CDR3 is TGTGCCAGCAGCTTTACTAGCGTGTATGGGGCCAACGTCCTGACTTTC. It specifies CASSFTSVYGANVLTF.

This clone was seen only once. The chain recombines TRBV7-2 with TRBJ2-7; D may be TRBD2 (6 bases). Germline CDR1 and CDR2: SGHTA and FQGNSA. V was cut by 1 base and J by 6 bases, with 16 bases left in between. CDR3 size: 15 residues. The CDR3 is CASSLVGSQVAEQYF. In nucleotides, the CDR3 is TGTGCCAGCAGCTTAGTCGGGAGCCAGGTCGCCGAGCAGTACTTC.

The chain couples TRBV6-5 to TRBJ2-1, with 13 bases matching TRBD2. Germline CDR1 reads MNHEY; CDR2 reads SVGAGI. The V gene end was trimmed by 4 bases and the J gene end by 9 bases; junction bases not matched to a gene: 9. CDR3 length: 16 residues. The chain's CDR3 is CASSFTSGRATSEQFF. DNA for the CDR3: TGTGCCAGCAGTTTCACTAGCGGGAGGGCGACTAGTGAGCAGTTCTTC.

CDR3 nucleotides: TGCGCCAGCAGCTTCGACAGGGACTATGGCTACACCTTC. It encodes CASSFDRDYGYTF. The rearrangement uses TRBV5-1 and TRBJ1-2, with 7 bases aligning to TRBD1. The CDR3 runs 13 residues. V was clipped by 2 bases and J by 3 bases; unmatched bases: 1. CDR1 is SGHRS and CDR2 is YFSETQ in the germline V gene.

The V call is TRBV7-9, the J call TRBJ1-1; TRBD1 is a possible D gene (6 bases). The CDR3 sequence is 14 residues long. With 5 bases removed from V and 6 bases from J, the gap between germline ends came to 16 bases. Germline V gene data show CDR1 as SEHNR and CDR2 as FQNEAQ (reference sequence). The chain's CDR3 is CASSLLAGAAEAFF. In nucleotides, the CDR3 is TGTGCCAGCAGCCTACTGGCAGGGGCAGCTGAAGCTTTCTTT.

This chain links TRBV7-8 with TRBJ2-7, with 7 bases identical to TRBD2. V was pared by 3 bases and J by 4 bases, with 6 bases of the junction left unmatched. The CDR3 has 14 residues. Germline assignment: CDR1 SGHVS and CDR2 FQNEAQ. This CDR3 reads CASSLSREIYEQYF. The DNA of the CDR3 is TGTGCCAGCAGCTTGTCGCGGGAGATTTACGAGCAGTACTTC. The complete variable domain, with remaining parts taken from reference TRBV7-8 and TRBJ2-7, reads GAGVSQSPRYKVAKRGQDVALRCDPISGHVSLFWYQQALGQGPEFLTYFQNEAQLDKSGLPSDRFFAERPEGSVSTLKIQRTQQEDSAVYLCASSLSREIYEQYFGPGTRLTVT.

This chain joins TRBV6-1 and TRBJ2-7, with 12 bases aligning to TRBD2. The CDR3 runs 14 residues. Looked up from germline, CDR1 is MNHNS and CDR2 is SASEGT. V lost 5 bases, J lost 5 bases, and 4 bases stayed unmatched. In DNA form, the CDR3 reads TGTGCCAGCAGTCTAGCGGGAGGGCACAACGAGCAGTACTTC. Translating gives CASSLAGGHNEQYF.

V gene TRBV2 combines with J gene TRBJ2-7; D is perhaps TRBD1 (5 bases). With 0 bases removed from V and 3 bases from J, the gap between germline ends came to 15 bases. The CDR3 is 16 residues long. Germline CDR1 is SNHLY and CDR2 is FYNNEI. CDR3 bases: TGTGCCAGCAGTGAAGCGCCATCAGGGTGGGACTACGAGCAGTACTTC. It yields the protein CASSEAPSGWDYEQYF.

V is TRBV15 and J is TRBJ2-7, with a weak D call TRBD2 (6 bases). Trimming removed 0 bases from V and 1 base from J, with 10 bases in between. CDR1 LNHNV and CDR2 YYDKDF come from the germline V gene (reference sequence). The CDR3 has 15 residues. CDR3 nucleotides: TGTGCCACCAGCAGAGAGGGGAGCGGGTCCTACGAGCAGTACTTC. Encoded protein: CATSREGSGSYEQYF.

CDR3 protein: CASSQDPRGSAGNTIYF. Written as DNA, the CDR3 is TGCGCCAGCAGCCAAGACCCAAGGGGTTCGGCTGGAAACACCATATATTTT. This rearrangement joins TRBV4-3 to TRBJ1-3; perhaps TRBD1 as D (5 bases). Germline-derived CDR1 and CDR2 are LGHNA and YSLEER. V was shortened by 0 bases and J by 2 bases, with 14 bases between the two germline ends. This CDR3 has 17 residues.

The chain uses TRBV7-8 and TRBJ2-1; 8 bases are shared with TRBD2. The germline gives CDR1 SGHVS, CDR2 FQNEAQ. This CDR3 region has 18 residues. The V segment lost 1 base and the J segment 3 bases; nucleotides outside the gene matches: 11. CDR3 sequence: CASSLVMRTSKGYNEQFF. The CDR3 coding sequence is TGTGCCAGCAGCTTAGTGATGCGGACTAGCAAGGGCTACAATGAGCAGTTCTTC.

This chain uses TRBV5-1 with TRBJ2-7; tentative D call: TRBD2 (6 bases). The V gene lost 0 bases and the J gene lost 3 bases, with 13 bases spanning the gap. The CDR3 runs to 15 residues. Germline V CDR1 and CDR2: SGHRS, YFSETQ. CDR3 loop: CASSLVGGKIYEQYF. In nucleotides, the CDR3 is TGCGCCAGCAGCTTGGTAGGAGGGAAAATCTACGAGCAGTACTTC.

The rearrangement links TRBV6-1 to TRBJ2-3, with 8 bases matching TRBD2. The CDR3 loop spans 15 amino acids. CDR1 is MNHNS, CDR2 SASEGT, per germline. With 7 bases clipped from V and 0 bases from J, the junction kept 6 bases outside the gene matches. The CDR3 region has the DNA TGTGCCAGCATCGAGATAGCGGGGAGCACAGATACGCAGTATTTT. Protein sequence: CASIEIAGSTDTQYF.

The V and J genes are TRBV2 and TRBJ2-5; TRBD2 matches 7 bases. CDR3 length equals 12 residues. With V trimmed by 7 bases and J by 2 bases, 1 base remained unmatched. Germline V gene data show CDR1 as SNHLY and CDR2 as FYNNEI. This CDR3 is CASMGGQETQYF. CDR3 in DNA: TGTGCCAGCATGGGGGGGCAAGAGACCCAGTACTTC.

The chain carries TRBV7-6 and TRBJ2-3, with D unresolved. Per germline, CDR1 SGHVS and CDR2 FNYEAQ. This CDR3 region has 17 residues. The V end lost 3 bases, the J end lost 1 base, and 17 bases lay between the germline ends. The CDR3 region has the DNA TGTGCCAGCAGCTTTTGGTCTGGCGGAGAAGGCACAGATACGCAGTATTTT. Protein sequence: CASSFWSGGEGTDTQYF.

This sequence joins TRBV5-1 and TRBJ2-1, with 13 positions matching TRBD2. With V trimmed by 3 bases and J by 6 bases, 6 bases remained unmatched. The CDR3 is 16 amino acids. CDR1 SGHRS and CDR2 YFSETQ come from the germline V gene. CDR3 in amino acids: CASSSEGLAGFNEQFF. CDR3 nucleotide sequence: TGCGCCAGCAGCTCGGAGGGACTAGCGGGGTTCAATGAGCAGTTCTTC.

This chain links TRBV5-1 with TRBJ2-5; 9 bases match TRBD1. The CDR3 is made up of 17 amino acids. The germline gives CDR1 SGHRS, CDR2 YFSETQ. V shed 0 bases, J shed 5 bases, and the junction held 11 bases outside the gene matches. The CDR3 spells CASSLDAWTGVFETQYF. Here the CDR3 DNA reads TGCGCCAGCAGCTTGGATGCTTGGACAGGGGTGTTCGAGACCCAGTACTTC.

J is TRBJ2-2 and V is TRBV5-1, with a tentative D call TRBD2 (6 bases). The CDR3 sequence is 14 residues long. Trimming removed 5 bases at V and 3 bases at J, with 11 bases between. Germline-derived CDR1 and CDR2 are SGHRS and YFSETQ. The CDR3 region is CASRASAYTGELFF. For the CDR3, the DNA is TGCGCCAGCAGGGCTAGCGCTTACACCGGGGAGCTGTTTTTT. Full variable domain (rest looked up from reference TRBV5-1 and TRBJ2-2): KAGVTQTPRYLIKTRGQQVTLSCSPISGHRSVSWYQQTPGQGLQFLFEYFSETQRNKGNFPGRFSGRQFSNSRSEMNVSTLELGDSALYLCASRASAYTGELFFGEGSRLTVL.

The rearrangement uses TRBV11-2 and TRBJ1-6, with 10 bases that match TRBD1. The ends lost 2 bases at V and 11 bases at J; junction bases unmatched: 12. There are 17 residues in the CDR3. Germline CDR1 SGHAT, CDR2 FQNNGV. The CDR3 DNA reads TGTGCCAGCAGCTTAACTAACCAGGACAGGGGGACGCCACCCCTCCACTTT. This codes for CASSLTNQDRGTPPLHF.

This chain uses TRBV6-1 with TRBJ2-2; 8 bases line up with TRBD1. The CDR3 runs to 15 residues. Trimming cost V 6 bases and J 3 bases; bases outside gene matches: 6. Germline V gene data show CDR1 as MNHNS and CDR2 as SASEGT. CDR3 sequence (DNA): TGTGCCAGCAGACTCGACAGGGGATACACCGGGGAGCTGTTTTTT. This encodes CASRLDRGYTGELFF.

The chain recombines TRBV5-1 with TRBJ2-1; 12 bases are shared with TRBD2. This CDR3 spans 15 amino acids. Losses at the gene ends were 0 bases for V and 7 bases for J; bases not matched to a gene: 2. Per the germline V gene, CDR1 is SGHRS and CDR2 is YFSETQ. Here the CDR3 reads CASSLGLAGVNEQFF. In nucleotides, the CDR3 is TGCGCCAGCAGCTTGGGACTAGCGGGAGTAAATGAGCAGTTCTTC.

This clone was detected ten times or more. This chain joins TRBV5-1 and TRBJ2-2; maybe TRBD1 (6 bases). V was pared by 1 base and J by 1 base, with 8 bases between. This CDR3 is built from 15 residues. Looked up from germline, CDR1 is SGHRS and CDR2 is YFSETQ. CDR3 loop: CASSLSTGNTGELFF. CDR3 nucleotide sequence: TGCGCCAGCAGCTTGTCGACAGGGAACACCGGGGAGCTGTTTTTT.

The V gene is TRBV5-6, the J gene TRBJ2-2, with 7 bases that match TRBD2. Trimming took 0 bases from V and 3 from J; bases not matched to a gene: 5. This CDR3 is built from 16 residues. CDR1 is SGHDT, CDR2 YYEEEE, per germline. In nucleotides, the CDR3 is TGTGCCAGCAGCTTGGCGACTAGCAGGTACACCGGGGAGCTGTTTTTT. Residues: CASSLATSRYTGELFF.

The CDR3 loop reads CASSLVRGRDGYTF. The CDR3 coding sequence is TGTGCCAGCAGCTTAGTAAGGGGGCGCGATGGCTACACCTTC. The J gene is TRBJ1-2, the V gene TRBV7-2, with 7 bases matching TRBD1. Germline V gene lookup returns CDR1 SGHTA and CDR2 FQGNSA. This CDR3 comprises 14 residues. V shed 1 base and J 6 bases; nucleotides not matched to a gene: 5.

The J gene is TRBJ2-3, the V gene TRBV27; TRBD1 matches at 9 bases. Trimming cost V 4 bases and J 11 bases; bases outside gene matches: 13. The germline CDR1 and CDR2 sequences are MNHEY and SMNVEV (reference sequence). The CDR3 is 15 amino acids. CDR3 loop: CASSSQPYRQGVQYF. Written as DNA, the CDR3 is TGTGCCAGCAGTTCCCAACCCTACCGACAGGGGGTGCAGTATTTT.

The chain has TRBV19 and TRBJ2-1; 9 nucleotides align to TRBD1. Germline CDR1 and CDR2: LNHDA and SQIVND (reference sequence). The CDR3 totals 14 residues. V trimming: 8 bases; J trimming: 8 bases; junction bases outside the gene matches: 10. CDR3 sequence (DNA): TGTGCCAGTTCCGTGACAGGGGGATCGGATGAGCAGTTCTTC. Translating it yields CASSVTGGSDEQFF.

This chain joins TRBV2 and TRBJ2-5; 11 nucleotides align to TRBD2. V lost 4 bases and J lost 7; bases outside the gene matches: 8. The CDR3 sequence is 15 residues long. Germline V CDR1 and CDR2: SNHLY, FYNNEI. In nucleotides, the CDR3 is TGTGCCAGCAGTGGTACTAGCGGGAGTCCGGGGACCCAGTACTTC. Amino acid sequence: CASSGTSGSPGTQYF.

The chain uses TRBV7-2 and TRBJ1-3; D is undetermined. This CDR3 contains 15 residues. Germline V gives CDR1 SGHTA, CDR2 FQGNSA. Trimming left V 5 bases short and J 0 bases short, with 11 bases between. The CDR3 DNA reads TGTGCCAGCAGCCTGTACGGTTTCTCTGGAAACACCATATATTTT. Its translation is CASSLYGFSGNTIYF.

The chain combines TRBV2 with TRBJ2-1; weak D call: TRBD1 (5 bases). CDR3 size: 13 residues. Germline-derived CDR1 and CDR2 are SNHLY and FYNNEI. V was clipped by 5 bases and J by 4 bases, with 9 bases between them. This CDR3 reads CASSRDRYNEQFF. CDR3 DNA sequence: TGTGCCAGCAGTCGTGACAGATACAATGAGCAGTTCTTC.